This T cell receptor beta chain was found in a study of blood T cells in healthy people across ages. Whole-study results and caveats: Roughly linear age-related decline in beta diversity appeared, significant by age 40. It was held that diversity estimates obtained from one million T cells represented underestimates.

Concerning this clonotype itself: Its specificity is not known.

The trim removed 7 bases at V and 7 bases at J, leaving 7 bases unmatched. This CDR3 is 13 amino acids long. Germline loops: CDR1 MNHNY, CDR2 SVGAGI (reference sequence). For the second PCR, which ran for about 6 to 12 cycles, a sample-barcoded 5' primer and a J-beta primer mix were used. Carrying 12 random nucleotides, a template-switch adaptor labeled each individual cDNA molecule. TCRdb itself ran the 5' RACE reads through MiXCR, one entry per CDR3 protein. The table shows some 1.7 million distinct CDR3 sequences, with roughly 27% occurring only once. No fewer than 7 million PBMCs went into each sample.

The genes are TRBV6-6 and TRBJ1-5, with 7 bases fitting TRBD1. This receptor was obtained from a woman between 25 and 40 years old in good health. Specimen: blood. CDR3 amino acids: CASTDRVGQPQHF. The CDR3 nucleotides are TGTGCCAGCACCGACAGGGTCGGGCAGCCCCAGCATTTT.